This TCR beta chain appears in the sequencing data of a study of identical twins (dated by TCRdb to 2016 to 2017). Some background on the complete study: To test whether fetal clonotypes persist, this study deep-sequenced TCR alpha and beta repertoires from monozygotic twins, from unrelated adults of various ages, and from cord blood. To rule out contamination, replicate twin experiments were performed at different times with different library preparation protocols. The study at large found these results: Fewer insertions were carried by abundant cord blood beta clonotypes; a weaker similar trend was observed in young adult naive repertoires, while no such trend was observed in memory repertoires. Excess twin sharing in beta out-of-frame sequences was weaker because fewer shared sequences lowered the signal-to-noise ratio. Compared with coincidental sharing between unrelated individuals, out-of-frame TCR alpha sequences shared between twins had an excess of sequences with low generation probability. Zero-insertion analyses could be partly confounded by invariant T cells such as MAIT and iNKT, though diverse VJ usage argued against such confounding for most clonotypes. Conclusions relied on cross-sectional statistical analysis, since the same donors could not be followed over many years. Out-of-frame TCR alpha sharing in monozygotic twins was systematically underestimated by recombination models, whereas sharing between unrelated individuals was in agreement with the recombination models.

Every donor was a healthy Caucasian. The twin cohort comprised three pairs of female monozygotic twins, all aged about 18 to 29 years. Miltenyi CD45RO+ enrichment and human naive T-cell isolation kits were used to isolate memory (CD45RO+) and naive T cells from PBMC. The germline V gene gives CDR1 as MNHNS and CDR2 as SASEGT. From the cysteine through the phenylalanine, the CDR3 covers 15 amino acids. Just CDR3 DNA is preserved here, 45 bases in frame from base 1. V sheds 1 base and J sheds 1 base, leaving 8 bases between their ends. Libraries came from 5' RACE. Sequencing was carried out with an Illumina HiSeq 2000. A universal primer binding site was added through template switching, and the final cDNA carried a unique molecular identifier so that TCR cDNA molecules could be counted accurately. Specific primers in the conserved constant-segment region were used to synthesize first-strand cDNA for TCR alpha and beta chains. To control for contamination, each cDNA library was double barcoded with a SMART-Mk sample barcode plus Illumina barcodes. TruSeq adapter sequences, together with Illumina sample barcodes, were added in two successive PCR steps. TCR alpha and beta cDNA libraries were sequenced on the Illumina HiSeq platform with custom primers. From the authors' description of their analysis: MiGEC processed the raw reads to extract unique molecular identifiers, while MiXCR was used to determine the CDR3 positions. For each individual, recombination models were inferred using an EM algorithm with the repgenHMM and IGoR tools. The analysis of shared clonotypes was done with the tcR package in R, with sharing normalized by the product of cloneset sizes. Out-of-frame nonproductive sequences were analyzed to study raw recombination free of thymic and clonal selection effects. Through fastp at Q25 and MiXCR, TCRdb rebuilt clones from the public reads, retaining in-frame beta chains. Rows with a matching CDR3 protein are joined into one entry that keeps the most common DNA and genes. These V and J calls originate from TCRdb's pipeline instead of the authors' own analysis. The sample table shows about 200,000 distinct CDR3 sequences, and about 7.5% are seen once. The top ten clones comprise 1.9% of the sample.

This clonotype was counted at least ten times. It lacks a known antigen. It has no much larger one-base neighbor in the sample; base qualities were not kept. The same sample was also studied in work on yellow fever vaccine responses in identical twins. The second paper states: The T cell response to vaccination in identical twins was reported by the authors to appear partly convergent and partly personalized. The study precisely tracked vaccine-responding T cell clones in identical twins.

The clonotype comes from a woman between 18 and 29 years old in good health. The specimen sequenced was memory (CD45RO+) T cells sorted from blood. The meaning of the sample's cell subset or site label: CD45RO+ enriched T cells. The V and J genes are TRBV6-1 and TRBJ2-1; a tentative D match to TRBD1 spans 5 bases. The DNA sequence is given as TGTGCCAGCAGTGAAGAGGCAGGGTCCTACAATGAGCAGTTCTTC. Its coded protein is CASSEEAGSYNEQFF.